This TCR beta chain was sequenced during a study of healthy donors' naive CD4 and CD8 T cells. Study-level information: Donors came from three age groups: 20-25, 40-50 and 60-70 years. The study, taken as a whole, reports: Bulk sequencing left alpha and beta chains unpaired. A reported CD4+/CD8+ bias affected most V and J genes in naive cells.

CD4+CD8-CD45RO-CD45RA+ cells were naive CD4+; CD8+CD4-CD45RA+CD27bright cells were naive CD8+. There are a few counts of this clonotype. The target antigen is unknown. The V end lost 3 bases, the J end lost 1 base, and 6 bases lay between the germline ends. Per germline, CDR1 MDHEN and CDR2 SYDVKM. The CDR3 length is 13 residues. A linear amplification protocol produced the TCR libraries from around 0.55 ug of total RNA. MiXCR, applied by TCRdb to the reads, yields one record per CDR3 protein. This repertoire shows 150,000 to 200,000 distinct CDR3 sequences, around 80% found once; its top ten account for less than 2.5%.

The sequence derives from a pool of human donors in good health; the sample pools cells from several healthy donors. The sequenced sample consisted of naive CD4+ and CD8+ T cells sorted from blood, pooled from several donors. The rearrangement uses TRBV28 and TRBJ2-5; no clear D. The CDR3 protein is CASSFRRQETQYF. In DNA form, the CDR3 reads TGTGCCAGCAGTTTCCGGCGCCAAGAGACCCAGTACTTC.